This record concerns one T cell receptor (beta chain) sequence. The source of the sample is a study of blood T cell repertoires in COVID-19. For the study at large: Acute and convalescent COVID-19 specimens originated in the United States, Italy and Spain. Sources were T cells, B-cell-depleted T cells, or PBMCs; the material itself was cDNA or gDNA.

Study processing details: Reference gene primers were amplified, and this amplification served to estimate nucleated cell counts. Generated by immunoSEQ multiplex PCR, the TCRdb table keeps only in-frame clones and is missing some. D and trimming come from the DNA, and the V and J calls and clone size come from that table. The sample shows roughly 250,000 clones, 82% of them seen only once. The CDR3 is made up of 15 amino acids. Germline CDR1 reads SGHRS; CDR2 reads YFSETQ. Unmatched junction bases numbered 6, after V lost 4 bases and J lost 4 bases. The sequence was collected from a woman aged 55-69 years with active or convalescent COVID-19. The genes are TRBV5-1 and TRBJ1-3, with TRBD1 matching over 9 bases. Specimen: peripheral blood. The CDR3 region has the DNA TGCGCCAGCAGCCCCTCTGGACAGGGGGGAAACACCATATATTTT. This codes for CASSPSGQGGNTIYF. Full variable domain (outside the CDR3, taken from reference TRBV5-1 and TRBJ1-3): KAGVTQTPRYLIKTRGQQVTLSCSPISGHRSVSWYQQTPGQGLQFLFEYFSETQRNKGNFPGRFSGRQFSNSRSEMNVSTLELGDSALYLCASSPSGQGGNTIYFGEGSWLTVV.